Following are 24 T cell receptor beta chains from one sample sequenced in a study of chemoradiotherapy in HPV16-positive cancers. Using immunoSEQ multiplex PCR, the repertoire was profiled, and TCRdb retains in-frame clones only, with some absent. This table holds 15,000 to 20,000 clones, roughly 73% found once. Collection of the sample occurred from a patient who underwent chemoradiotherapy. These receptors all come from a human donor with HPV-associated anogenital cancer.

The CDR3 nucleotides read TGTGCCAGCAGCCTCGTTCGGACCGGGGAGCTGTTTTTT. It encodes CASSLVRTGELFF. The chain links TRBV11-2 to TRBJ2-2; D is unresolved. V dropped 5 bases and J dropped 5 bases, with 9 bases sitting between them. This CDR3 is 13 amino acids long. Germline loops: CDR1 SGHAT, CDR2 FQNNGV.

The genes are TRBV7-9 and TRBJ2-2; a possible D gene is TRBD1 (5 bases). V was cut by 2 bases and J by 0 bases, with 10 bases left in between. The CDR3 loop spans 16 amino acids. Germline V gene data show CDR1 as SEHNR and CDR2 as FQNEAQ (reference sequence). Here the CDR3 reads CASSLLQGANTGELFF. The CDR3 DNA is TGTGCCAGCAGCTTATTGCAGGGCGCGAACACCGGGGAGCTGTTTTTT.

The rearrangement uses TRBV11-2 and TRBJ1-1, with no clear D. Between the trimmed V and J ends, which lost 5 bases and 4 bases, there was a span of 8 bases. Germline V gene data show CDR1 as SGHAT and CDR2 as FQNNGV. The length of the CDR3 is 12 residues. As DNA, the CDR3 is TGTGCCAGCAGCCCTCTTGTCACTGAAGCTTTCTTT. Its translation: CASSPLVTEAFF.

This clone was seen only a few times. The V call is TRBV5-1, the J call TRBJ1-1; a weak D match, TRBD1 (5 bases). Germline lookup yields CDR1 SGHRS and CDR2 YFSETQ. The length of the CDR3 is 18 residues. Between the trimmed V and J ends, which lost 0 bases and 4 bases, there was a span of 22 bases. This CDR3 reads CASSLVAGLGSQGTEAFF. Here the CDR3 DNA reads TGCGCCAGCAGCTTGGTAGCAGGTCTGGGCTCTCAGGGCACTGAAGCTTTCTTT.

The table lists this clone with a few counts. This chain connects TRBV6-1 to TRBJ1-2; D is possibly TRBD1 (6 bases). Germline values: CDR1 MNHNS, CDR2 SASEGT. The CDR3 sequence is 15 residues long. Between the trimmed V and J ends, which lost 2 bases and 4 bases, there was a span of 14 bases. In nucleotides, the CDR3 is TGTGCCAGCAGTGAAAGTCAGGGGATCCGCTATGGCTACACCTTC. Protein product: CASSESQGIRYGYTF.

The chain uses TRBV6-5 and TRBJ1-2; D is uncertain. The V and J ends lost 4 bases and 8 bases respectively, with 17 bases between them. CDR3 size: 14 residues. Germline CDR1 reads MNHEY; CDR2 reads SVGAGI. The CDR3 region is CASSSLEGPQGYTF. The CDR3 region has the DNA TGTGCCAGCAGTTCCTTAGAAGGGCCCCAAGGCTACACCTTC.

The V gene is TRBV2, the J gene TRBJ1-5; tentatively, D is TRBD1 (6 bases). The V end was cut by 8 bases, the J end by 2 bases, with 16 bases between. The CDR3 totals 15 residues. CDR1 and CDR2 (germline): SNHLY, FYNNEI. The CDR3 DNA is TGTGCCAGCGGGCTTGGGGGCCAGGGCAATCAGCCCCAGCATTTT. Translation: CASGLGGQGNQPQHF.

The CDR3 reads CAWSVRRVSYNEQFF. The CDR3 DNA reads as TGTGCCTGGAGTGTACGCCGTGTATCCTACAATGAGCAGTTCTTC. J is TRBJ2-1 and V is TRBV30; D remains unclear. Trimming shortened V by 0 bases and J by 1 base, and 10 bases separated the two germline ends. CDR3 length: 15 residues. Germline V lookup: CDR1 GTSNPN, CDR2 SVGIG (reference sequence).

The chain has TRBV29-1 and TRBJ1-2; D call uncertain. Trimming removed 2 bases at V and 2 bases at J, with 9 bases between. The CDR3 spans 13 residues. Per germline, CDR1 SQVTM and CDR2 ANQGSEA. CDR3 DNA sequence: TGCAGCGTTGAATTGGCGCCAAACTATGGCTACACCTTC. Translating gives CSVELAPNYGYTF.

V usage is TRBV10-2 and J usage is TRBJ1-1, with a weak D call TRBD1 (6 bases). The CDR3 covers 14 residues. V lost 5 bases to trimming and J lost 8 bases, with 18 bases between them. Germline CDR1 is WSHSY and CDR2 is SAAADI. The CDR3 DNA reads as TGCGCCAGCAGTATCTCGGGGGCACACCCAGAAGCTTTCTTT. Translating it yields CASSISGAHPEAFF.

The rearrangement joins TRBV7-9 to TRBJ2-3; TRBD1 agrees at 9 bases. Trimming removed 5 bases from V and 0 bases from J; junction bases left unmatched: 3. CDR1 and CDR2 (germline): SEHNR, FQNEAQ (reference sequence). This CDR3 contains 15 residues. The CDR3, as DNA: TGTGCCAGCAGCCAGGGACAGGGAAGCACAGATACGCAGTATTTT. This gives the protein CASSQGQGSTDTQYF.

The chain is built from TRBV19 and TRBJ2-1; 9 bases map to TRBD2. Germline assignment: CDR1 LNHDA and CDR2 SQIVND (reference sequence). The CDR3 is 18 amino acids. V lost 3 bases, J lost 6 bases, and 15 bases stayed unmatched. The CDR3 coding sequence is TGTGCCAGTAGTATCCCCCCGGTCGCGGGGGGGAGAACCAATGAGCAGTTCTTC. The encoded protein is CASSIPPVAGGRTNEQFF.

The chain employs TRBV27 and TRBJ2-1, with 7 bases fitting TRBD1. Trimming at V came to 6 bases and at J to 6 bases, leaving 11 bases not matched to a gene. Germline V lookup: CDR1 MNHEY, CDR2 SMNVEV (reference sequence). The CDR3 loop spans 15 amino acids. The CDR3 coding sequence is TGTGCCAGCAGCCCGACAGGGTTGTGGGCCAATGAGCAGTTCTTC. Its translation is CASSPTGLWANEQFF.

This clone was observed once. The gene calls are TRBV11-3 and TRBJ2-2, with 8 nucleotides matching TRBD1. The CDR3 runs to 17 residues. Germline V gene data show CDR1 as SGHNT and CDR2 as YENEEA. The V segment lost 4 bases and the J segment 3 bases; nucleotides outside the gene matches: 10. The CDR3, as DNA: TGTGCCAGCAGCTCTTCGACAGGGGCCTTATACACCGGGGAGCTGTTTTTT. This codes for CASSSSTGALYTGELFF.

The chain joins TRBV7-2 to TRBJ1-5, with D unresolved. The CDR3 totals 13 residues. The V gene's germline CDR1 is SGHTA and CDR2 FQGNSA. V lost 3 bases and J 3 bases, leaving 6 bases between the germline ends. As DNA, the CDR3 is TGTGCCAGCAGCTTCAGATTCAATCAGCCCCAGCATTTT. It yields the protein CASSFRFNQPQHF.

This clone has only one observation. The chain combines TRBV7-2 with TRBJ1-3; D not resolved. Germline V gene lookup returns CDR1 SGHTA and CDR2 FQGNSA. The V end was cut by 3 bases, the J end by 9 bases, with 12 bases between. There are 13 residues in the CDR3. For the CDR3, the DNA is TGTGCCAGCAGCTTTGGCCCGACGGGCACCATATATTTT. The encoded protein is CASSFGPTGTIYF.

The chain joins TRBV30 to TRBJ1-2, with 9 bases lining up with TRBD1. The CDR3 has 14 residues. Germline assignment: CDR1 GTSNPN and CDR2 SVGIG (reference sequence). V gave up 8 bases and J gave up 8 bases; unmatched junction bases: 15. CDR3 sequence (DNA): TGTGCCGGCCTCCCCGGTGACAGGGGGTACGGCTACACCTTC. This sequence encodes CAGLPGDRGYGYTF.

The CDR3 is CASSPVIGSTNYGYTF. Here the CDR3 DNA reads TGTGCCAGCAGCCCTGTTATAGGGAGTACAAACTATGGCTACACCTTC. The chain is built from TRBV7-3 and TRBJ1-2; unclear D gene. Germline V gives CDR1 SGHTA, CDR2 FQGTGA. This CDR3 contains 16 residues. The V gene lost 5 bases and the J gene lost 2 bases, with 18 bases spanning the gap.

Only one count was recorded for this clone. The chain combines TRBV7-2 with TRBJ1-3; TRBD1 matches 9 bases. Germline lookup yields CDR1 SGHTA and CDR2 FQGNSA. Germline trimming cut 1 base from V and 4 bases from J; bases unmatched to any gene: 5. The CDR3 covers 16 residues. CDR3 in DNA: TGTGCCAGCAGCTTAGAGGGACAGGGTTACGGAAACACCATATATTTT. Its translation: CASSLEGQGYGNTIYF.

The genes are TRBV2 and TRBJ1-2, with D uncertain. Germline assignment: CDR1 SNHLY and CDR2 FYNNEI. CDR3 length: 13 residues. V lost 6 bases and J 2 bases, leaving 10 bases between the germline ends. The CDR3 nucleotides are TGTGCCAGCAGGTTGACGGAGAACTATGGCTACACCTTC. Its protein product is CASRLTENYGYTF. Based on the CDR3 plus reference TRBV2 and TRBJ1-2, the full variable domain is EPEVTQTPSHQVTQMGQEVILRCVPISNHLYFYWYRQILGQKVEFLVSFYNNEISEKSEIFDDQFSVERPDGSNFTLKIRSTKLEDSAMYFCASRLTENYGYTFGSGTRLTVV.

V usage is TRBV5-1 and J usage is TRBJ1-5, with unresolved D. This CDR3 contains 14 residues. Trimming took off 0 bases at V and 7 bases at J, with 11 bases between the two ends. The germline V gene has CDR1 SGHRS and CDR2 YFSETQ. The chain's CDR3 is CASSLDGSGQPQHF. CDR3 coding DNA: TGCGCCAGCAGCTTGGACGGGAGCGGGCAGCCCCAGCATTTT.

The table lists this clone with a count of one. The rearrangement links TRBV20-1 to TRBJ2-7, with D uncertain. Deletions cut 6 bases from V and 3 bases from J, with 9 bases between. The CDR3 extends over 11 amino acids. Germline V gene lookup returns CDR1 DFQATT and CDR2 SNEGSKA (reference sequence). CDR3 amino acids: CSAREGYEQYF. DNA of the CDR3: TGCAGTGCCCGTGAAGGCTACGAGCAGTACTTC.

The chain links TRBV9 to TRBJ2-2, with D possibly TRBD1 on 6 matching bases. V gave up 3 bases and J gave up 6 bases, with 12 bases separating them. This CDR3 is 14 amino acids long. Per the germline V gene, CDR1 is SGDLS and CDR2 is YYNGEE. In DNA, the CDR3 is TGTGCCAGCAGCGAGCAGGGGTATGCCGGGGAGCTGTTTTTT. The encoded protein is CASSEQGYAGELFF.

The V gene is TRBV18, the J gene TRBJ2-3; a possible D gene is TRBD2 (5 bases). The CDR3 has 18 residues. Germline CDR1 reads KGHSH; CDR2 reads LQKENI. Trimming cost V 4 bases and J 2 bases, with 22 bases left between them. The CDR3 nucleotides are TGTGCCAGCTCACGTTCGACCCGGGGATCTTCCATCACAGATACGCAGTATTTT. Translated, it gives CASSRSTRGSSITDTQYF.